The 21 T cell receptor beta chains in this list originate from one sample, sequenced in a study of T-cell memory formation after mild COVID-19. MiXCR, applied by TCRdb to the 5' RACE reads, yields one record per CDR3 protein. The sample contains about 470,000 distinct CDR3 sequences, over 15% of which appear only once. Sample: PBMCs or a T cell subset sorted from them (not recorded which). These TCRs come from an adult woman who had mild COVID-19 (a few samples of this study predate the infection). Cell type and time point are not known.

This sequence joins TRBV6-2 or TRBV6-3 and TRBJ2-4; TRBD1 is a possible D gene (6 bases). The CDR3 length is 15 residues. Germline-derived CDR1 and CDR2 are MNHEY and SVGEGT. V lost 4 bases and J lost 0, with 10 bases in between. The CDR3 is CASSSTGLAKNIQYF. CDR3 bases: TGTGCCAGCAGTTCTACAGGGTTAGCCAAAAACATTCAGTACTTC.

This clonotype occurred many times. The genes are TRBV4-3 and TRBJ2-7, with 7 bases matching TRBD1. Trimming cost V 4 bases and J 6 bases; bases outside gene matches: 6. Germline V gene sequence: CDR1 LGHNA, CDR2 YSLEER. The CDR3 loop spans 13 amino acids. The CDR3 spells CASSRDRVSEQYF. The DNA for the CDR3 is TGCGCCAGCAGCCGCGACAGGGTCAGCGAGCAGTACTTC.

This clonotype has a handful of counts. The J gene is TRBJ2-3, the V gene TRBV5-5, with 13 bases identical to TRBD2. With 4 bases clipped from V and 2 bases from J, the junction kept 4 bases outside the gene matches. The CDR3 length is 16 residues. Germline V lookup: CDR1 SGHKS, CDR2 YYEKEE (reference sequence). In nucleotides, the CDR3 is TGTGCCAGCAGCACCGGGACTAGCGGGGACACAGATACGCAGTATTTT. It translates to CASSTGTSGDTDTQYF.

The rearrangement joins TRBV5-6 to TRBJ2-7, with D unresolved. The V gene's germline CDR1 is SGHDT and CDR2 YYEEEE. Trimming took 1 base from V and 3 from J, leaving 11 bases between them. This CDR3 comprises 14 residues. The CDR3 protein is CASSLKRTFYEQYF. The CDR3 nucleotides read TGTGCCAGCAGCTTGAAAAGGACCTTCTACGAGCAGTACTTC.

This clonotype was seen repeatedly, ten times or more. The chain has TRBV29-1 and TRBJ2-3, with 10 nucleotides matching TRBD2. Germline values: CDR1 SQVTM, CDR2 ANQGSEA. The CDR3 is 13 amino acids. V lost 4 bases and J lost 9; bases outside the gene matches: 7. CDR3: CSVGESGRGTQYF. The CDR3 DNA sequence: TGCAGCGTTGGGGAAAGCGGGAGGGGCACGCAGTATTTT.

Only a few counts were recorded for this clonotype. The chain joins TRBV19 to TRBJ1-1, with TRBD1 identical over 7 bases. With 8 bases clipped from V and 10 bases from J, the junction kept 10 bases outside the gene matches. CDR1 and CDR2 (germline): LNHDA, SQIVND (reference sequence). This CDR3 has 12 residues. This CDR3 is CASRDSGRGAFF. In nucleotides, the CDR3 is TGTGCCAGTCGGGACAGCGGTAGGGGAGCTTTCTTT.

J is TRBJ2-3 and V is TRBV5-1, with no clear D. Trimming took off 6 bases at V and 4 bases at J, with 21 bases between the two ends. Per germline, CDR1 SGHRS and CDR2 YFSETQ. The CDR3 length is 16 residues. CDR3 protein: CASTPTGHVASDTQYF. The CDR3 bases are TGCGCCAGCACCCCGACGGGCCATGTGGCGTCAGATACGCAGTATTTT. The entire variable domain, with the rest obtained from reference TRBV5-1 and TRBJ2-3, is as follows: KAGVTQTPRYLIKTRGQQVTLSCSPISGHRSVSWYQQTPGQGLQFLFEYFSETQRNKGNFPGRFSGRQFSNSRSEMNVSTLELGDSALYLCASTPTGHVASDTQYFGPGTRLTVL.

This clonotype was detected only a few times. V and J are TRBV24-1 and TRBJ2-2; D is unresolved. Looked up from germline, CDR1 is KGHDR and CDR2 is SFDVKD. V dropped 1 base and J dropped 1 base, with 9 bases sitting between them. The CDR3 totals 16 residues. CDR3 coding DNA: TGTGCCACCAGTGATTTAGTAGGTGGGAACACCGGGGAGCTGTTTTTT. This gives the protein CATSDLVGGNTGELFF.

This clonotype was picked up a small number of times. The gene calls are TRBV3-1 and TRBJ2-2; D may be TRBD2 (5 bases). Germline-derived CDR1 and CDR2 are LGHDT and YNNKEL (reference sequence). Between the trimmed V and J ends, which lost 4 bases and 3 bases, there was a span of 9 bases. CDR3 length equals 14 residues. The CDR3 nucleotides are TGTGCCAGCAGCCCTGGACTTTACACCGGGGAGCTGTTTTTT. Translation gives CASSPGLYTGELFF.

The chain uses TRBV29-1 and TRBJ1-2, with D possibly matching TRBD1 (6 bases). This CDR3 contains 12 residues. Between the trimmed V and J ends, which lost 0 bases and 7 bases, there was a span of 9 bases. CDR1 and CDR2 from the germline V gene are SQVTM and ANQGSEA. The CDR3 sequence: CSVEDQGGGYTF. The CDR3 region has the DNA TGCAGCGTTGAAGATCAAGGGGGTGGCTACACCTTC.

V gene TRBV12-3 or TRBV12-4 combines with J gene TRBJ2-1, with 10 bases that match TRBD2. Trimming took 7 bases from V and 10 from J; bases not matched to a gene: 7. This CDR3 is 13 amino acids long. The CDR3 coding sequence is TGTGCCAGCACTAGAAGCGGGAGGGCCGAGCAGTTCTTC. Its translation: CASTRSGRAEQFF.

The chain employs TRBV19 and TRBJ2-3; D is perhaps TRBD2 (7 bases). Trimming stripped 8 bases from V and 2 bases from J, with 17 bases between. The CDR3 has 15 residues. Germline loops: CDR1 LNHDA, CDR2 SQIVND (reference sequence). The CDR3 protein is CASGNGGPYTDTQYF. The CDR3 nucleotides are TGTGCCAGTGGGAACGGGGGGCCCTACACAGATACGCAGTATTTT.

This clonotype was seen a few times. The chain recombines TRBV3-1 with TRBJ2-3, with TRBD1 matching 8 bases. The CDR3 runs to 20 residues. J lost 0 bases, V lost 0 bases, and 14 bases had no gene match. CDR1 and CDR2 (germline): LGHDT, YNNKEL (reference sequence). CDR3 nucleotide sequence: TGTGCCAGCAGCCAAGAATGGGGACCCGGGACAGGAGTCAGCACAGATACGCAGTATTTT. Protein sequence: CASSQEWGPGTGVSTDTQYF.

In this sample, this clonotype turned up a few times. The chain links TRBV7-3 to TRBJ1-2; D gene ambiguous. The CDR3 extends over 13 amino acids. Germline V gene lookup returns CDR1 SGHTA and CDR2 FQGTGA. V was shortened by 4 bases and J by 5 bases, with 11 bases between the two germline ends. The CDR3 reads CASSYRDGYGYTF. The CDR3 nucleotides are TGTGCCAGCAGCTACCGGGATGGTTATGGCTACACCTTC.

There are a few counts of this clonotype. The chain has TRBV30 and TRBJ1-1; maybe TRBD1 (5 bases). The V gene's germline CDR1 is GTSNPN and CDR2 SVGIG (reference sequence). CDR3 length: 13 amino acids. V was trimmed by 3 bases and J by 4 bases, leaving 12 bases between them. The DNA of the CDR3 is TGTGCCTGGAGCAGGGAGGGTGGCACTGAAGCTTTCTTT. Amino acids: CAWSREGGTEAFF.

This clonotype has only a few counts. This chain uses TRBV11-3 with TRBJ2-7; D may be TRBD1 (6 bases). Germline V gives CDR1 SGHNT, CDR2 YENEEA. The V end was cut by 8 bases, the J end by 3 bases, with 14 bases between. The CDR3 runs to 13 residues. The CDR3, as DNA: TGTGCCAGCCGGAAGGACAGCCACTACGAGCAGTACTTC. Amino acids: CASRKDSHYEQYF.

This clonotype was seen more than once but under ten times. In DNA, the CDR3 is TGCAGTGCTTGGACCGCCAACTACTATGGCTACACCTTC. It yields the protein CSAWTANYYGYTF. V and J are TRBV20-1 and TRBJ1-2; D ambiguous. Trimming took off 5 bases at V and 3 bases at J, with 13 bases between the two ends. The CDR3 is 13 amino acids. Germline CDR1 DFQATT, CDR2 SNEGSKA (reference sequence).

The chain couples TRBV7-9 to TRBJ2-1; 7 nucleotides align to TRBD1. Germline CDR1 SEHNR, CDR2 FQNEAQ (reference sequence). Losses at the gene ends were 4 bases for V and 8 bases for J; bases not matched to a gene: 5. The CDR3 length is 13 residues. DNA for the CDR3: TGTGCCAGCAGCTCGGGACAGCCATATGAGCAGTTCTTC. It is translated as CASSSGQPYEQFF.

There are a few counts of this clonotype. The V call is TRBV5-1, the J call TRBJ2-7, with a possible D match to TRBD1 (6 bases). V shed 6 bases and J shed 2 bases, with 24 bases lying between them. The CDR3 loop spans 17 amino acids. The germline CDR1 and CDR2 sequences are SGHRS and YFSETQ. CDR3 residues: CASTRTATGLLPYEQYF. The CDR3 DNA is TGCGCCAGCACCCGGACAGCGACCGGACTTCTACCCTACGAGCAGTACTTC.

This clonotype was counted a few times. The chain recombines TRBV9 with TRBJ2-5; 10 nucleotides align to TRBD1. V was clipped by 3 bases and J by 5 bases; unmatched bases: 4. The CDR3 loop spans 14 amino acids. Germline CDR1 is SGDLS and CDR2 is YYNGEE. CDR3 DNA sequence: TGTGCCAGCAGCGCGACAGGGGGCCGGGAGACCCAGTACTTC. It codes for CASSATGGRETQYF. Full variable domain (remainder filled in from reference TRBV9 and TRBJ2-5): DSGVTQTPKHLITATGQRVTLRCSPRSGDLSVYWYQQSLDQGLQFLIQYYNGEERAKGNILERFSAQQFPDLHSELNLSSLELGDSALYFCASSATGGRETQYFGPGTRLLVL.

The V gene is TRBV12-3 or TRBV12-4, the J gene TRBJ2-3, with TRBD2 as a possible D gene (5 bases). V was clipped by 3 bases and J by 2 bases, with 9 bases between them. This CDR3 is built from 14 residues. The CDR3 DNA sequence: TGTGCCAGCAGTTTGATTAGCGTCACAGATACGCAGTATTTT. Its translation: CASSLISVTDTQYF.